This TCR beta chain was recorded in a study of CD8 T cells in ankylosing spondylitis. Study-level points and caveats: Ankylosing spondylitis blood appeared to be characterized by a TCR beta motif of eight or nine highly homologous variants.

5'-RACE, quantitative and with molecular barcodes, yielded the TCR beta libraries. TCRdb ran MiXCR on the 5' RACE reads and lists one entry per CDR3 protein. Of 450,000 or so distinct CDR3 sequences listed, roughly a quarter were seen once; the top ten hold 0.89%. The germline gives CDR1 KGHDR, CDR2 SFDVKD. The length of the CDR3 is 15 residues. Trimming took 5 bases from V and 2 from J, leaving 12 bases between them. As concerns this clonotype: Its antigen is not known.

The sample was blood, either unsorted or a sorted T cell fraction (not recorded which). The receptor was derived from a male donor with ankylosing spondylitis. The chain combines TRBV24-1 with TRBJ2-1, with a possible D match to TRBD1 (5 bases). The CDR3, as DNA: TGTGCCACCAGTGTAGGGGATGTTGCCTACAATGAGCAGTTCTTC. It yields the protein CATSVGDVAYNEQFF.